This T cell receptor (beta chain) derives from a study of human T cells and chemical hapten exposure. At the level of the study: Upper back patch tests used 0.01% DPC, scored after 6 days. Mostly female patients had alopecia areata, totalis or universalis. Study-wide points: Controls had significantly fewer large CDR3 similarity clusters than were formed by expanded TCRs.

This clonotype was counted ten times or more. What it recognizes is unknown. Germline V lookup: CDR1 SNHLY, CDR2 FYNNEI. The CDR3 spans 12 residues. Trimming pared 2 bases from V and 8 bases from J, leaving 7 bases between. Sample time point: patch test 3, about 24 weeks after DPC sensitization. Noted treatment: therapeutic diphenylcyclopropenone sensitization with weekly scalp DPC. The study's library attached unique molecular identifiers to single cDNA molecules. TCRdb reprocessed the RACE reads with MiXCR, giving one entry per CDR3 protein. The sample lists 95,000 to 150,000 distinct CDR3 sequences, 11% occurring once.

The chain links TRBV2 to TRBJ2-1, with no clear D. The sample consisted of whole blood, taken in connection with sensitization to the hapten diphenylcyclopropenone (DPC). This TCR was recovered from a woman in her forties or fifties with alopecia areata. Some clones in this sample may be carry-over from other donors' samples. The CDR3 nucleotides are TGTGCCAGCAGTGAAAAAGATTATGAGCAGTTCTTC. Protein: CASSEKDYEQFF.